This record covers a single TCR beta chain. The target antigen is unknown. This sample is drawn from a study of cytomegalovirus exposure and HLA in healthy donors. Points from the study as a whole: In vitro work confirmed that a few CMV-associated chains recognize CMV antigens. Highly shared variants forming one cluster were likely a sequencing artifact. Reports state that TCR beta sequences accurately predicted most subjects' HLA-A and HLA-B alleles.

The PCR had 60 Vbeta and 13 Jbeta primers. Profiled with immunoSEQ multiplex PCR; TCRdb holds only in-frame clones, not every one. The sample lists roughly 80,000 clones, about 68% occurring once. The CDR3 runs to 15 residues. Germline lookup yields CDR1 SGHRS and CDR2 YFSETQ. V shed 6 bases and J shed 0 bases, with 12 bases lying between them. The TCR originated in a woman aged 50 to 60 in good health and CMV-seropositive. The gene calls are TRBV5-1 and TRBJ2-2; weak D call: TRBD2 (6 bases). Sequenced input: PBMCs. The CDR3 sequence is CASTRGAPNTGELFF. The CDR3 DNA is TGCGCCAGCACACGCGGGGCCCCGAACACCGGGGAGCTGTTTTTT.